Below are 12 T cell receptor beta chains sequenced from a single sample in a study of T cell repertoires in cytomegalovirus infection. Each CDR3 protein is one row after TCRdb ran MiXCR on the reads. Altogether approximately 500,000 distinct CDR3 sequences are present, 26% being singletons, with the ten largest covering about 13%. The sequenced material came from PBMCs. These receptors were collected from a human donor in good health (CMV status not recorded). Some clones in this sample may be carry-over from other donors' samples.

This clonotype has only a few counts. This rearrangement joins TRBV20-1 to TRBJ1-2, with TRBD1 matching over 8 bases. CDR1 and CDR2 from the germline V gene are DFQATT and SNEGSKA (reference sequence). The V segment lost 1 base and the J segment 2 bases; nucleotides outside the gene matches: 9. The CDR3 covers 16 residues. As DNA, the CDR3 is TGCAGTGCTAGAGCTCGGGACAGGAGAACCAACTATGGCTACACCTTC. Translating gives CSARARDRRTNYGYTF.

CDR3 DNA: TGTGCCAGCAGCCCGGTGGGGTCTGGTAGCTACTATGGCTACACCTTC. Protein product: CASSPVGSGSYYGYTF. The V call is TRBV7-9, the J call TRBJ1-2; D ambiguous. V was trimmed by 5 bases and J by 3 bases, leaving 19 bases between them. Germline-derived CDR1 and CDR2 are SEHNR and FQNEAQ (reference sequence). The CDR3 has 16 amino acids.

CDR3 in amino acids: CATGDLSYDGYTF. DNA of the CDR3: TGTGCCACAGGGGACCTTTCCTACGATGGCTACACCTTC. This chain links TRBV6-1 with TRBJ1-2, with D possibly TRBD1 on 6 matching bases. The V gene lost 10 bases and the J gene lost 6 bases, with 18 bases spanning the gap. Germline lookup yields CDR1 MNHNS and CDR2 SASEGT. CDR3 size: 13 residues.

The rearrangement links TRBV12-3 or TRBV12-4 to TRBJ2-7, with D possibly TRBD1 on 6 matching bases. Trimming pared 3 bases from V and 3 bases from J, leaving 18 bases between. The CDR3 has 16 amino acids. The CDR3 coding sequence is TGTGCCAGCAGTTTTAGGCTACTGGGACAAGACTACGAGCAGTACTTC. This gives the protein CASSFRLLGQDYEQYF.

This clonotype was seen more than once but under ten times. The chain is built from TRBV20-1 and TRBJ1-5; D is uncertain. The germline CDR1 and CDR2 sequences are DFQATT and SNEGSKA (reference sequence). The CDR3 loop spans 14 amino acids. V lost 0 bases, J lost 5 bases, and 11 bases lay in between. This CDR3 reads CSARDQDGDQPQHF. In DNA, the CDR3 is TGCAGTGCTAGAGATCAGGACGGTGATCAGCCCCAGCATTTT.

Only a few counts were recorded for this clonotype. V gene TRBV20-1 combines with J gene TRBJ1-5; a weak D match, TRBD1 (5 bases). Trimming removed 4 bases at V and 2 bases at J, with 15 bases between. The CDR3 is made up of 15 amino acids. Germline V lookup: CDR1 DFQATT, CDR2 SNEGSKA (reference sequence). CDR3 protein: CSAILGATGNQPQHF. CDR3 coding DNA: TGCAGTGCTATACTCGGGGCCACGGGCAATCAGCCCCAGCATTTT.

V usage is TRBV7-2 and J usage is TRBJ2-5; TRBD2 might be the D (6 bases). The germline V gene has CDR1 SGHTA and CDR2 FQGNSA. The V end lost 6 bases, the J end lost 4 bases, and 12 bases lay between the germline ends. The CDR3 has 13 residues. The CDR3 loop is CASRPGGPETQYF. In nucleotides, the CDR3 is TGTGCCAGCAGACCCGGGGGTCCAGAGACCCAGTACTTC.

The rearrangement links TRBV7-9 to TRBJ1-1; TRBD1 matches 7 bases. The CDR3 sequence is 15 residues long. Germline CDR1 reads SEHNR; CDR2 reads FQNEAQ (reference sequence). The V gene end was trimmed by 0 bases and the J gene end by 5 bases; junction bases not matched to a gene: 6. The CDR3 sequence: CASSLAQGEWTEAFF. CDR3 coding DNA: TGTGCCAGCAGCTTAGCGCAGGGGGAATGGACTGAAGCTTTCTTT.

The rearrangement joins TRBV29-1 to TRBJ2-7; perhaps D is TRBD1 or TRBD2 (5 bases each). The germline V gene encodes CDR1 SQVTM and CDR2 ANQGSEA. V was clipped by 6 bases and J by 3 bases, with 21 bases between them. The CDR3 is 15 residues long. The CDR3 sequence is CSVSYGPRGDYEQYF. The CDR3 DNA sequence: TGCAGCGTGAGTTACGGGCCGAGGGGAGACTACGAGCAGTACTTC.

This clonotype was seen a few times. The chain combines TRBV20-1 with TRBJ2-3, with 8 nucleotides matching TRBD2. Germline CDR1 and CDR2: DFQATT and SNEGSKA (reference sequence). The CDR3 is 15 amino acids. Trimming cost V 6 bases and J 2 bases; bases outside gene matches: 10. The CDR3 DNA follows: TGCAGTGCAGAAAGACTAGCGCAGGTCACAGATACGCAGTATTTT. Its protein is CSAERLAQVTDTQYF.

In its sample, this clonotype was seen a few times. This chain links TRBV20-1 with TRBJ2-1, with 10 nucleotides matching TRBD1. There are 14 residues in the CDR3. CDR1 and CDR2 from the germline V gene are DFQATT and SNEGSKA (reference sequence). Trimming at V came to 6 bases and at J to 6 bases, leaving 8 bases not matched to a gene. The CDR3 DNA reads TGCAGTGCCCGCGGACAGGGGGTGGGCAATGAGCAGTTCTTC. Amino acids: CSARGQGVGNEQFF.

This clonotype has only a few counts. CDR3 nucleotide sequence: TGTGCCAGCAGCGTAGGGGTGGCGCAGTACAATGAGCAGTTCTTC. This sequence encodes CASSVGVAQYNEQFF. The genes are TRBV9 and TRBJ2-1; no reliable D call. CDR1 and CDR2 (germline): SGDLS, YYNGEE. The CDR3 is made up of 15 amino acids. The germline V and J ends were trimmed by 0 bases and 4 bases, with 11 bases remaining between them.